Listed here is a single T cell receptor (beta chain). Treatment denoted: oral pan-JAK inhibitor, 5-10 mg twice daily. Peripheral blood and lesional scalp punch biopsies came from alopecia areata patients. The data are from a study of CD8+ T cells in alopecia areata. Whole-study context: Each day, treated patients took oral tofacitinib twice, at 5 to 10 mg per dose.

In each case, RNA was isolated and then reverse transcribed into cDNA as the sequencing template. Some clones are missing from TCRdb's copy, which holds only in-frame ones; the method was immunoSEQ multiplex PCR. Among approximately 180,000 clones listed, about 48% were seen once. Germline CDR1 reads MNHEY; CDR2 reads SMNVEV (reference sequence). V lost 5 bases to trimming and J lost 0 bases, with 16 bases between them. The CDR3 runs 17 residues. This chain uses TRBV27 with TRBJ1-4, with TRBD1 as a possible D gene (5 bases). Sample: CD8+ T cells sorted from blood, taken at week 24, from a patient treated with tofacitinib. This TCR derives from a human donor with alopecia areata. The DNA for the CDR3 is TGTGCCAGCAGTGGGCTCCAGGGAGGGTCAACTAATGAAAAACTGTTTTTT. Translating gives CASSGLQGGSTNEKLFF.